Below, 19 T cell receptor beta chains from the same sample are listed, as sequenced in a study of T cells after posttransplantation cyclophosphamide. Libraries were prepared by immunoSEQ multiplex PCR; TCRdb keeps only in-frame clonotypes and omits some of them. The sample yields approximately 16,000 clones, more than 70% seen once. Control samples came 1 year after myeloablative marrow transplants with methotrexate plus calcineurin inhibitor. Material: PBMCs, obtained roughly 57 weeks after allogeneic stem cell transplant with calcineurin inhibitor and methotrexate. Receptors originate from a male patient in his late teens or twenties who received an allogeneic stem cell transplant from a related donor, was CMV-positive, and had no GVHD. A share of the T cells may be of graft donor origin.

The V and J genes are TRBV4-1 and TRBJ2-1; 8 positions agree with TRBD2. Germline trimming cut 2 bases from V and 7 bases from J; bases unmatched to any gene: 10. The CDR3 totals 16 residues. Germline-derived CDR1 and CDR2 are MGHRA and YSYEKL. The DNA of the CDR3 is TGCGCCAGCAGCCAACCGGGAGGGCCATTGGGGAATGAGCAGTTCTTC. Protein: CASSQPGGPLGNEQFF.

The table lists this clone with a count of one. This chain joins TRBV9 and TRBJ1-1; a weak D match, TRBD1 (5 bases). The CDR3 has 14 residues. Germline CDR1 SGDLS, CDR2 YYNGEE. V lost 3 bases to trimming and J lost 1 base, with 10 bases between them. The CDR3 region is CASSEMQGNTEAFF. CDR3 DNA: TGTGCCAGCAGCGAGATGCAGGGGAACACTGAAGCTTTCTTT.

The chain links TRBV15 to TRBJ2-3; 9 nucleotides match TRBD1. Germline V gene lookup returns CDR1 LNHNV and CDR2 YYDKDF (reference sequence). CDR3 length: 15 residues. Trimming removed 7 bases from V and 7 bases from J; junction bases left unmatched: 12. The CDR3 protein is CATTNRDREGYTQYF. The CDR3 DNA reads TGTGCCACCACCAACCGGGACAGGGAGGGATATACGCAGTATTTT.

The chain has TRBV28 and TRBJ1-1; D perhaps matches TRBD1 (5 bases). The V and J ends lost 8 bases and 4 bases respectively, with 29 bases between them. CDR1 is MDHEN, CDR2 SYDVKM, per germline. This CDR3 is 18 amino acids long. The CDR3 loop reads CASPSPPWQAPRGTEAFF. CDR3 DNA sequence: TGTGCCAGCCCCTCCCCGCCTTGGCAGGCTCCTAGGGGCACTGAAGCTTTCTTT.

V and J are TRBV7-9 and TRBJ2-1; TRBD2 aligns across 7 bases. Germline V gene lookup returns CDR1 SEHNR and CDR2 FQNEAQ (reference sequence). This CDR3 has 13 amino acids. V trimming: 6 bases; J trimming: 9 bases; junction bases outside the gene matches: 8. The CDR3 sequence is CASRAGVGSEQFF. The CDR3 DNA is TGTGCCAGCAGGGCGGGAGTAGGCAGTGAGCAGTTCTTC.

As DNA, the CDR3 is TGTGCCAGCAGCCATTGGACTAGCGGGAGACGAGAGACCCAGTACTTC. Translating gives CASSHWTSGRRETQYF. The gene calls are TRBV11-2 and TRBJ2-5; 13 bases agree with TRBD2. The germline CDR1 and CDR2 sequences are SGHAT and FQNNGV. J was trimmed by 4 bases and V by 5 bases; bases with no gene match: 7. This CDR3 is 16 amino acids long. Full variable domain (remainder filled in from reference TRBV11-2 and TRBJ2-5): EAGVAQSPRYKIIEKRQSVAFWCNPISGHATLYWYQQILGQGPKLLIQFQNNGVVDDSQLPKDRFSAERLKGVDSTLKIQPAKLEDSAVYLCASSHWTSGRRETQYFGPGTRLLVL.

The chain recombines TRBV6-1 with TRBJ2-2; 9 bases match TRBD1. CDR1 is MNHNS and CDR2 is SASEGT in the germline V gene. The CDR3 consists of 16 residues. The ends lost 4 bases at V and 2 bases at J; junction bases unmatched: 5. Here the CDR3 reads CASSGVQGANTGELFF. Written as DNA, the CDR3 is TGTGCCAGCAGTGGGGTACAGGGGGCAAACACCGGGGAGCTGTTTTTT.

The chain links TRBV6-4 to TRBJ2-1, with 7 bases that match TRBD2. Germline trimming cut 5 bases from V and 7 bases from J; bases unmatched to any gene: 11. CDR3 size: 15 residues. Germline assignment: CDR1 MRHNA and CDR2 SNTAGT. CDR3 coding DNA: TGTGCCAGCAGTCCCGGGACTTTGGGGGGGAATGAGCAGTTCTTC. Protein product: CASSPGTLGGNEQFF.

The chain is built from TRBV7-9 and TRBJ2-5; possible D gene TRBD2, 6 bases. The CDR3 runs to 14 residues. The germline V gene has CDR1 SEHNR and CDR2 FQNEAQ (reference sequence). Trimming removed 10 bases at V and 11 bases at J, with 26 bases between. CDR3 sequence reads: CAIETGTAGKEQYF. Here the CDR3 DNA reads TGTGCCATCGAAACTGGGACCGCGGGAAAGGAGCAGTACTTC.

The chain is built from TRBV11-2 and TRBJ2-7; D uncertain. The CDR3 sequence is 15 residues long. The germline V and J ends were trimmed by 5 bases and 3 bases, with 17 bases remaining between them. The germline V gene encodes CDR1 SGHAT and CDR2 FQNNGV. The CDR3 DNA is TGTGCCAGCAGCCCCCCCCTCTTTCACTACTACGAGCAGTACTTC. Translated, it gives CASSPPLFHYYEQYF.

A few counts support this clone. This chain links TRBV5-5 with TRBJ2-7, with D perhaps TRBD2 (6 bases). Germline CDR1 reads SGHKS; CDR2 reads YYEKEE (reference sequence). CDR3 length: 12 residues. V lost 5 bases to trimming and J lost 6 bases, with 12 bases between them. CDR3 amino acids: CASSTQGLEQYF. In DNA form, the CDR3 reads TGTGCCAGCAGTACGCAGGGACTCGAGCAGTACTTC. The full variable domain, rest sourced from reference TRBV5-5 and TRBJ2-7, is DAGVTQSPTHLIKTRGQQVTLRCSPISGHKSVSWYQQVLGQGPQFIFQYYEKEERGRGNFPDRFSARQFPNYSSELNVNALLLGDSALYLCASSTQGLEQYFGPGTRLTVT.

The rearrangement joins TRBV18 to TRBJ2-2, with 8 bases lining up with TRBD2. CDR1 is KGHSH, CDR2 LQKENI, per germline. V shed 5 bases and J 5 bases; nucleotides not matched to a gene: 4. This CDR3 spans 14 amino acids. This CDR3 is CASSALADTGELFF. CDR3 coding DNA: TGTGCCAGCTCAGCACTAGCGGATACCGGGGAGCTGTTTTTT.

This sequence joins TRBV28 and TRBJ1-1; no clear D. The CDR3 covers 11 residues. The germline CDR1 and CDR2 sequences are MDHEN and SYDVKM. The V end was cut by 6 bases, the J end by 3 bases, with 5 bases between. CDR3: CASRGDTEAFF. CDR3 nucleotide sequence: TGTGCCAGCAGGGGCGACACTGAAGCTTTCTTT.

The chain has TRBV30 and TRBJ1-4; D gene uncertain. From germline, CDR1 is GTSNPN and CDR2 SVGIG (reference sequence). Trimming cost V 1 base and J 8 bases, with 11 bases left between them. The CDR3 spans 13 residues. CDR3 residues: CAWSGLDGEKLFF. The DNA for the CDR3 is TGTGCCTGGAGTGGTCTAGACGGGGAAAAACTGTTTTTT.

This clone was seen only once. This rearrangement joins TRBV20-1 to TRBJ1-6, with D hard to call. This CDR3 is 9 amino acids long. Germline V gene sequence: CDR1 DFQATT, CDR2 SNEGSKA (reference sequence). CDR3: CSLNSPLHF. CDR3 DNA sequence: TGCAGCCTTAATTCACCCCTCCACTTT.

The chain joins TRBV9 to TRBJ2-4; 11 bases are a match to TRBD2. The CDR3 spans 19 residues. Germline-derived CDR1 and CDR2 are SGDLS and YYNGEE. With 0 bases clipped from V and 0 bases from J, the junction kept 8 bases outside the gene matches. Written as DNA, the CDR3 is TGTGCCAGCAGCGTAGCCGCGGGGACTAGCGGACAAGCCAAAAACATTCAGTACTTC. Its translation: CASSVAAGTSGQAKNIQYF.

The rearrangement joins TRBV15 to TRBJ2-2; D is ambiguous. Per germline, CDR1 LNHNV and CDR2 YYDKDF (reference sequence). This CDR3 contains 14 residues. V was pared by 7 bases and J by 0 bases, with 9 bases between. The CDR3 DNA reads as TGTGCCACCACGAGTCCCGCGAACACCGGGGAGCTGTTTTTT. It yields the protein CATTSPANTGELFF.

The genes are TRBV19 and TRBJ1-6; 7 bases agree with TRBD1. V lost 3 bases and J lost 7; bases outside the gene matches: 9. This CDR3 spans 16 amino acids. The germline V gene encodes CDR1 LNHDA and CDR2 SQIVND (reference sequence). CDR3 sequence (DNA): TGTGCCAGTAGTATCTCCGGGAAGGGGGCGAATTCACCCCTCCACTTT. It translates to CASSISGKGANSPLHF.

This chain connects TRBV4-2 to TRBJ1-2, with a possible D match to TRBD1 (6 bases). The V end was cut by 5 bases, the J end by 7 bases, with 20 bases between. There are 15 residues in the CDR3. CDR1 and CDR2 from the germline V gene are LGHNA and YNFKEQ. The CDR3 region has the DNA TGTGCCAGCAGCGGCTCCCGGACAGACCCCGTTGGCTACACCTTC. It encodes CASSGSRTDPVGYTF.